This is a list of T cell receptor beta chains from one sample in a study of T cells after somatic rescue of genetic block. Produced via immunoSEQ multiplex PCR; TCRdb's table is partial and in-frame only. The sample has tens of thousands of clones, under 95% seen once. Input material: peripheral blood mononuclear cells (PBMCs). These receptors originate from a man between 40 and 49 years old. Each CDR3 is given with its conserved first and last residue. A D gene is named only where the DNA matches it firmly. The listing skips clone size in some rows; elsewhere it reads once, few, many or a size class.

d_call	clone_size	j_call	v_call	cdr3_aa	cdr3_nt
-	-	TRBJ2-1	TRBV7-3	CASSLFLKVFSTDEQFF	TGTGCCAGCAGCTTATTTTTAAAAGTATTTTCTACAGATGAGCAGTTCTTC
TRBD1	-	TRBJ1-6	TRBV5-1	CASSQGQGVHSPLHF	TGCGCCAGCAGCCAGGGACAGGGGGTTCACTCACCCCTCCACTTT
-	-	TRBJ2-1	TRBV4-1	CASSQGRAQSSYNEQFF	TGCGCCAGCAGCCAAGGTAGGGCCCAGAGCTCCTACAATGAGCAGTTCTTC
-	-	TRBJ2-3	TRBV10-1	CASSEAGTDTQYF	TGCGCCAGCAGTGAGGCCGGCACAGATACGCAGTATTTT
TRBD2	-	TRBJ2-1	TRBV10-1	CASSESGLAAYNEQFF	TGCGCCAGCAGTGAGTCAGGACTAGCTGCCTACAATGAGCAGTTCTTC
TRBD1	few	TRBJ2-5	TRBV7-6	CASSLSGTGETQYF	TGTGCCAGCAGCTTATCAGGGACAGGGGAGACCCAGTACTTC
-	-	TRBJ1-4	TRBV7-2	CASSSYSGNEKLFF	TGTGCCAGCAGTTCATACTCGGGGAACGAAAAACTGTTTTTT
TRBD2	once	TRBJ2-7	TRBV27	CASSSWTSGRNEQYF	TGTGCCAGCAGTTCGTGGACTAGCGGGAGAAACGAGCAGTACTTC
-	-	TRBJ2-7	TRBV4-1	CASSLPGHYEQYF	TGCGCCAGCAGCCTGCCGGGACACTACGAGCAGTACTTC
-	-	TRBJ1-2	TRBV28	CASTPPGQPYGYTF	TGTGCCAGCACCCCGCCCGGACAACCCTATGGCTACACCTTC
TRBD2	-	TRBJ2-5	TRBV19	CASSIIAGAYQETQYF	TGTGCCAGTAGTATTATAGCGGGGGCGTACCAAGAGACCCAGTACTTC
TRBD1	-	TRBJ2-7	TRBV19	CASSQDRVEQYF	TGTGCCAGTAGCCAGGACAGGGTCGAGCAGTACTTC
TRBD1	-	TRBJ1-5	TRBV27	CASSATGTGFHQPQHF	TGTGCCAGCAGTGCAACCGGGACAGGGTTCCATCAGCCCCAGCATTTT
-	-	TRBJ1-5	TRBV30	CAWSPGASSNQPQHF	TGTGCCTGGTCACCCGGGGCTTCAAGCAATCAGCCCCAGCATTTT
-	once	TRBJ2-7	TRBV27	CASGEQGYEQYF	TGTGCCAGCGGGGAACAGGGTTACGAGCAGTACTTC
-	-	TRBJ2-1	TRBV7-6	CASSFRVGDEQFF	TGTGCCAGCAGCTTTAGAGTGGGGGATGAGCAGTTCTTC
-	-	TRBJ1-1	TRBV7-9	CASSHRWGSRTEAFF	TGTGCCAGCAGCCACCGGTGGGGTAGTAGGACTGAAGCTTTCTTT
-	-	TRBJ2-1	TRBV5-5	CATHQSSYNEQFF	TGTGCCACCCACCAAAGCTCCTACAATGAGCAGTTCTTC
-	-	TRBJ2-2	TRBV7-6	CASSLAAGAGELFF	TGTGCCAGCAGCTTAGCGGCCGGGGCCGGGGAGCTGTTTTTT
TRBD2	-	TRBJ2-1	TRBV6-5	CASSPRGGEEFF	TGTGCCAGCAGCCCCCGTGGGGGGGAGGAGTTCTTC
-	-	TRBJ2-5	TRBV6-1	CASSEDGRIQETQYF	TGTGCCAGCAGTGAAGACGGCAGAATCCAAGAGACCCAGTACTTC
-	-	TRBJ1-1	TRBV5-1	CASSLELGYQPAFF	TGCGCCAGCAGCTTGGAGTTAGGGTACCAACCCGCTTTCTTT
TRBD2	-	TRBJ2-1	TRBV4-3	CASSHTSGSHNEQFF	TGCGCCAGCAGCCATACTAGCGGATCCCACAATGAGCAGTTCTTC
-	-	TRBJ2-3	TRBV5-1	CASSFSRDTQYF	TGCGCCAGCAGCTTCAGCAGGGATACGCAGTATTTT
TRBD1	-	TRBJ1-6	TRBV30	CAWSFPWGTGNSPLHF	TGTGCCTGGAGCTTCCCGTGGGGGACAGGGAATTCACCCCTCCACTTT
-	-	TRBJ2-6	TRBV5-1	CASSLGGAGANVLTF	TGCGCCAGCAGCTTGGGGGGCGCTGGGGCCAACGTCCTGACTTTC
-	-	TRBJ2-7	TRBV7-8	CASSPSGRGLYEQYF	TGTGCCAGCAGCCCAAGCGGACGGGGCCTCTACGAGCAGTACTTC
-	-	TRBJ2-7	TRBV28	CASSPPGHRFYEQYF	TGTGCCAGCAGCCCCCCGGGACATAGATTCTACGAGCAGTACTTC
TRBD2	-	TRBJ2-1	TRBV10-1	CASSEALGAGTSDNEQFF	TGCGCCAGCAGTGAGGCGCTAGGAGCCGGGACTAGCGACAATGAGCAGTTCTTC
TRBD1	-	TRBJ1-2	TRBV7-9	CASSLALGQGTTYGYTF	TGTGCCAGCAGCTTAGCGCTAGGACAGGGGACGACCTATGGCTACACCTTC
-	-	TRBJ2-1	TRBV7-9	CASSDPQFSPYNEQFF	TGTGCCAGCAGCGACCCTCAATTCTCCCCCTACAATGAGCAGTTCTTC
TRBD2	-	TRBJ2-3	TRBV19	CASSITGTSASTDTQYF	TGTGCCAGTAGTATAACCGGGACTAGCGCCAGCACAGATACGCAGTATTTT
TRBD1	-	TRBJ1-1	TRBV4-1	CASSPRGGNTEAFF	TGCGCCAGCAGCCCCAGGGGGGGGAACACTGAAGCTTTCTTT
TRBD2	-	TRBJ2-1	TRBV19	CASSAGTTYNEQFF	TGTGCCAGTAGTGCGGGGACTACCTACAATGAGCAGTTCTTC
-	-	TRBJ1-4	TRBV9	CASSVGTLNEKLFF	TGTGCCAGCAGCGTCGGGACCTTAAATGAAAAACTGTTTTTT
TRBD1	-	TRBJ2-2	TRBV28	CASRSDRINTGELFF	TGTGCCAGCAGGTCGGACAGGATCAACACCGGGGAGCTGTTTTTT
TRBD1	-	TRBJ1-1	TRBV6-1	CASRLGQGVGTEAFF	TGTGCCAGCAGGCTGGGACAGGGCGTAGGAACTGAAGCTTTCTTT
TRBD2	-	TRBJ2-1	TRBV11-2	CASSQLAGGLDNEQFF	TGTGCCAGCAGCCAATTAGCGGGAGGGCTGGACAATGAGCAGTTCTTC
-	-	TRBJ1-6	TRBV4-3	CASSQDILNSPLHF	TGCGCCAGCAGCCAGGACATATTGAATTCACCCCTCCACTTT
-	-	TRBJ1-1	TRBV4-1	CASSQTGNTEAFF	TGCGCCAGCAGCCAAACAGGAAACACTGAAGCTTTCTTT
TRBD1	-	TRBJ1-4	TRBV7-2	CASSPDRGWEKLFF	TGTGCCAGCAGCCCGGACAGGGGTTGGGAAAAACTGTTTTTT
-	once	TRBJ1-1	TRBV29-1	CSVEDRGATEAFF	TGCAGCGTTGAAGATCGAGGGGCAACTGAAGCTTTCTTT
-	-	TRBJ1-1	TRBV7-2	CASSLALTSVRNTEAFF	TGTGCCAGCAGCTTAGCGTTGACTTCAGTGCGGAACACTGAAGCTTTCTTT
-	-	TRBJ2-3	TRBV7-2	CASSLAGRSDTQYF	TGTGCCAGCAGCTTAGCGGGGCGCTCGGATACGCAGTATTTT
-	-	TRBJ2-7	TRBV5-1	CATSRLGDGEQYF	TGCGCCACCTCCCGACTAGGCGATGGGGAGCAGTACTTC
-	once	TRBJ2-7	TRBV30	CAWSASRSRADEQYF	TGTGCCTGGAGTGCCTCGCGATCGAGGGCTGACGAGCAGTACTTC
-	-	TRBJ2-1	TRBV5-1	CASSLGYGNEQFF	TGCGCCAGCAGCTTAGGTTACGGGAATGAGCAGTTCTTC
-	-	TRBJ1-4	TRBV5-4	CASSPGSVANEKLFF	TGTGCCAGCAGCCCTGGGAGCGTGGCTAATGAAAAACTGTTTTTT
-	-	TRBJ2-1	TRBV27	CASSLRGNEQFF	TGTGCCAGCAGTTTGCGAGGCAATGAGCAGTTCTTC
-	-	TRBJ2-5	TRBV9	CASSVVPGPQETQYF	TGTGCCAGCAGCGTAGTTCCGGGTCCCCAAGAGACCCAGTACTTC
TRBD1	-	TRBJ2-7	TRBV6-5	CASSSGTGFYEQYF	TGTGCCAGCAGTTCCGGGACAGGATTCTACGAGCAGTACTTC
-	-	TRBJ2-2	TRBV7-7	CASSLSRRGELFF	TGTGCTAGCAGCCTCTCTCGCCGGGGGGAGCTGTTTTTT
TRBD2	-	TRBJ2-7	TRBV10-1	CASSSGDSYEQYF	TGCGCCAGTTCTAGCGGGGACTCCTACGAGCAGTACTTC